The rows below give T cell receptor beta chains drawn from one sample of a study of tissue T cells after allogeneic stem cell transplantation. The data were produced by immunoSEQ multiplex PCR, yet TCRdb's version contains in-frame clones alone and is incomplete. The sample yields tens of thousands of clones, around 90% seen once. This specimen consisted of blood, obtained before transplantation. These receptors all come from a woman aged 35-75 years who later had graft-versus-host disease after an allogeneic stem cell transplant. CDR3s include the opening cysteine and the closing phenylalanine or tryptophan. The order of the fields is D gene, J gene, CDR3 length, clone size, V gene, CDR3 protein, CDR3 DNA. D genes are given only for firm matches. Size values are once, few and many counts, or a class for expanded clones, and some rows have none.

D: TRBD1
J: TRBJ1-4
length: 16
size: once
V: TRBV7-9
CDR3: CASSSTGTGRNEKLFF
DNA: TGTGCCAGCAGCTCAACCGGGACAGGGAGGAATGAAAAACTGTTTTTT

D: TRBD2
J: TRBJ2-4
length: 16
size: NA
V: TRBV28
CDR3: CASSLPGGQAKNIQYF
DNA: TGTGCCAGCAGTCTCCCGGGAGGGCAAGCCAAAAACATTCAGTACTTC

D: NA
J: TRBJ2-3
length: 13
size: NA
V: TRBV18
CDR3: CASSPGVTDTQYF
DNA: TGTGCCAGCTCACCGGGGGTCACAGATACGCAGTATTTT

D: TRBD1
J: TRBJ2-6
length: 18
size: NA
V: TRBV30
CDR3: CAWRTAGTGGTGANVLTF
DNA: TGTGCCTGGAGAACAGCCGGGACAGGGGGTACTGGGGCCAACGTCCTGACTTTC

D: NA
J: TRBJ2-7
length: 12
size: NA
V: TRBV6-1
CDR3: CASSELRGEQYF
DNA: TGTGCCAGCAGTGAACTAAGGGGAGAGCAGTACTTC

D: NA
J: TRBJ1-5
length: 17
size: NA
V: TRBV7-2
CDR3: CASSLVSSEVRGQPQHF
DNA: TGTGCCAGCAGCTTAGTCTCGTCAGAGGTCAGGGGTCAGCCCCAGCATTTT

D: TRBD1
J: TRBJ1-5
length: 16
size: NA
V: TRBV28
CDR3: CASSSTGAYSNQPQHF
DNA: TGTGCCAGCAGTTCGACAGGGGCTTATAGCAATCAGCCCCAGCATTTT

D: TRBD2
J: TRBJ2-7
length: 16
size: NA
V: TRBV19
CDR3: CASSIRGVGGSYEQYF
DNA: TGTGCCAGTAGTATTCGGGGGGTCGGGGGCTCCTACGAGCAGTACTTC

D: NA
J: TRBJ1-1
length: 16
size: NA
V: TRBV6-2/TRBV6-3
CDR3: CASSYLIGGPDTEAFF
DNA: TGTGCCAGCAGTTATCTAATTGGGGGGCCGGACACTGAAGCTTTCTTT

D: NA
J: TRBJ2-2
length: 16
size: NA
V: TRBV6-5
CDR3: CASSYSRGGAAGELFF
DNA: TGTGCCAGCAGTTACTCGAGGGGGGGAGCGGCCGGGGAGCTGTTTTTT

D: NA
J: TRBJ2-7
length: 12
size: NA
V: TRBV30
CDR3: CAWSKTSFEQYF
DNA: TGTGCCTGGAGTAAGACTAGTTTCGAGCAGTACTTC

D: TRBD2
J: TRBJ2-7
length: 18
size: NA
V: TRBV6-2/TRBV6-3
CDR3: CASSYSNRAGGNLYEQYF
DNA: TGTGCCAGCAGTTACTCGAACAGAGCGGGAGGGAACCTCTACGAGCAGTACTTC

D: NA
J: TRBJ1-4
length: 13
size: NA
V: TRBV29-1
CDR3: CSVTTENNEKLFF
DNA: TGCAGCGTTACGACAGAAAATAATGAAAAACTGTTTTTT

D: NA
J: TRBJ2-7
length: 15
size: NA
V: TRBV5-1
CDR3: CASSSWPGSSYEQYF
DNA: TGCGCCAGCAGCTCGTGGCCGGGGAGCTCCTACGAGCAGTACTTC

D: NA
J: TRBJ1-2
length: 16
size: NA
V: TRBV24-1
CDR3: CATSDSLDGLSYGYTF
DNA: TGTGCCACCAGTGATTCATTAGACGGGCTATCTTATGGCTACACCTTC

D: NA
J: TRBJ2-3
length: 13
size: once
V: TRBV7-9
CDR3: CASSLEWGDTQYF
DNA: TGTGCCAGCAGCTTAGAGTGGGGGGATACGCAGTATTTT

D: NA
J: TRBJ2-7
length: 12
size: NA
V: TRBV27
CDR3: CASSGQGGEQYF
DNA: TGTGCCAGCAGTGGTCAGGGTGGCGAGCAGTACTTC

D: NA
J: TRBJ1-2
length: 16
size: NA
V: TRBV4-2
CDR3: CASTFGSNRRLGGYTF
DNA: TGTGCCAGCACCTTCGGCAGTAACAGGAGGCTGGGTGGCTACACCTTC